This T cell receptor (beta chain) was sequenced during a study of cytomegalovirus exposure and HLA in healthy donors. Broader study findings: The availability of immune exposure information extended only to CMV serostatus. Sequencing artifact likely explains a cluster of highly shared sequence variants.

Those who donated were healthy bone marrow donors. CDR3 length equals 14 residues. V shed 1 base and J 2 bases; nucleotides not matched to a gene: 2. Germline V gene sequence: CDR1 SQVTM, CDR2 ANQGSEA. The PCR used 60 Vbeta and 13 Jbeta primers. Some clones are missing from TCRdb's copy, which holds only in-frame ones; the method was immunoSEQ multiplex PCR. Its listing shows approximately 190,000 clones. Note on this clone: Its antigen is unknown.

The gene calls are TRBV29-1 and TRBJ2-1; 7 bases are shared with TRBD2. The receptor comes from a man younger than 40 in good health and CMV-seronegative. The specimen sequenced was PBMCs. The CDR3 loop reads CSVEGTRAYNEQFF. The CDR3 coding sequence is TGCAGCGTTGAAGGGACTAGAGCCTACAATGAGCAGTTCTTC.